The TCR beta chain described here comes from a study of blood T cell repertoires in COVID-19. Study in general: Both acute and convalescent COVID-19 samples were obtained from the United States, Italy and Spain. PBMCs, B-cell-depleted T cells, or T cells were the source of the cDNA or gDNA that made up the material.

The CDR3 is 16 residues long. The germline CDR1 and CDR2 sequences are MNHEY and SVGEGT. The V and J ends lost 0 bases and 0 bases, in that order; junction bases with no gene match: 5. In the study's own analysis: Reference gene primer amplification in the assay estimated nucleated cell counts. Method: immunoSEQ multiplex PCR; TCRdb's copy keeps in-frame clones and lacks some. V and J calls and clone size are given by that table; D and trimming were obtained from the DNA. The sample yields around 150,000 clones, over 75% seen once. This receptor was identified in a man aged 70 or older with acute or convalescent COVID-19. The rearrangement links TRBV6-2 or TRBV6-3 to TRBJ2-7; 7 nucleotides align to TRBD1. Sequencing was done on a sample of peripheral blood. Here the CDR3 reads CASSYSRQGSSYEQYF. CDR3 bases: TGTGCCAGCAGTTACTCGAGACAGGGTAGCTCCTACGAGCAGTACTTC.